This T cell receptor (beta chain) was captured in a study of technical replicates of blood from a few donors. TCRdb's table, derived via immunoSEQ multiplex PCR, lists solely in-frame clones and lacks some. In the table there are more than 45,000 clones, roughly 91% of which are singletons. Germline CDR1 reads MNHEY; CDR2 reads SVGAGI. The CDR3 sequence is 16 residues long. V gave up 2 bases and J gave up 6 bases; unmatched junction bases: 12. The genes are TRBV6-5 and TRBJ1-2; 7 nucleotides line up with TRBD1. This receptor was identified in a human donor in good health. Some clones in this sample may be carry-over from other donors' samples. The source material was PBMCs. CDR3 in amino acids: CASSYRGRQGVHGYTF. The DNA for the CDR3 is TGTGCCAGCAGTTACCGGGGACGACAGGGAGTCCATGGCTACACCTTC.